This T cell receptor (beta chain) was retrieved from a study of shared clonotypes between healthy human individuals. CD45RO-negative, CCR7-selected cells formed the naive CD8 fraction, which excluded terminally differentiated effector memory CD45RA+ cells. V was pared by 5 bases and J by 3 bases, with 8 bases between. The CDR3 has 12 residues. The V gene's germline CDR1 is MNHEY and CDR2 SMNVEV (reference sequence). A remark on this clone: What it recognizes is unknown.

Several immunoSEQ plates held equal portions of the genomic DNA taken from each subset. Study processing details: Filtering differed since immunoSEQ provided only junctions, with no quality scores. Profiled with immunoSEQ multiplex PCR; TCRdb holds only in-frame clones, not every one. Clone size and the V and J calls come from that table; the DNA yielded D and trimming. Of more than 2 million clones in the sample, roughly 93% are singletons; the top ten hold more than 1.5%. Study-wide results and caveats: Sampling included only blood; tissue repertoires likely differ. Rarefaction curves obtained for sorted subsets showed sequencing incomplete despite large depth.

The clonotype comes from a man aged 18-30 years in good health. Some clones in this sample may be carry-over from other donors' samples. Sequencing used naive CD8+ T cells from PBMCs. This chain uses TRBV27 with TRBJ2-7; possible D gene TRBD2, 5 bases. CDR3 sequence: CASSNGVYEQYF. CDR3 DNA: TGTGCCAGCAGTAACGGGGTCTACGAGCAGTACTTC.